The 3 T cell receptor beta chains in this list originate from one sample, sequenced in a study of OX40 agonist ivuxolimab in advanced cancers. Measured with immunoSEQ multiplex PCR; TCRdb has only the in-frame clones, and not every one. Of roughly 49,000 clones listed, approximately 81% are singletons. The material sequenced was CD4+ or CD8+ T cells sorted from blood, taken in a trial of the OX40 agonist ivuxolimab. These receptors all come from an adult with an advanced solid tumor such as melanoma, head and neck, liver or kidney cancer.

J is TRBJ1-1 and V is TRBV7-9, with 7 bases that match TRBD1. Germline V gene lookup returns CDR1 SEHNR and CDR2 FQNEAQ (reference sequence). The CDR3 length is 13 residues. The junction had 0 bases not matched to a gene; V was cut back by 1 base and J by 4 bases. CDR3 sequence (DNA): TGTGCCAGCAGCTTAGGGGACAGCACTGAAGCTTTCTTT. Its translation: CASSLGDSTEAFF.

The chain employs TRBV5-1 and TRBJ1-5; D perhaps matches TRBD1 (5 bases). Trimming pared 2 bases from V and 3 bases from J, leaving 9 bases between. Per the germline V gene, CDR1 is SGHRS and CDR2 is YFSETQ. This CDR3 contains 14 residues. As DNA, the CDR3 is TGCGCCAGCAGCTTCGACAGCCTCAATCAGCCCCAGCATTTT. The encoded protein is CASSFDSLNQPQHF.

The chain uses TRBV4-1 and TRBJ2-7, with D possibly being TRBD1 or TRBD2 (5 bases each). The CDR3 extends over 13 amino acids. Per the germline V gene, CDR1 is MGHRA and CDR2 is YSYEKL. Trimming left V 4 bases short and J 3 bases short, with 10 bases between. The CDR3 nucleotides are TGCGCCAGCAGCCCCCGGGACGGCTACGAGCAGTACGTC. It codes for CASSPRDGYEQYV.